This passage covers 6 T cell receptor beta chains from one sample sequenced in a study of long-term antiretroviral therapy in people with HIV. With survey level as its setting, the immunoSEQ assay was v3.0. TCRdb's table, derived via immunoSEQ multiplex PCR, lists solely in-frame clones and lacks some. The repertoire holds tens of thousands of clones, with 80% to 95% as singletons. The sequenced sample was unsorted PBMCs, obtained 4.4 years after starting antiretroviral therapy. The receptors stem from a woman aged 45 to 65 with HIV.

This rearrangement joins TRBV4-1 to TRBJ2-1; 9 positions match TRBD2. The CDR3 spans 16 residues. The germline CDR1 and CDR2 sequences are MGHRA and YSYEKL. Unmatched junction bases numbered 10, after V lost 1 base and J lost 9 bases. The CDR3 sequence: CASSQGPASGESEQFF. The DNA of the CDR3 is TGCGCCAGCAGCCAAGGGCCGGCTAGCGGGGAATCTGAGCAGTTCTTC.

The genes are TRBV18 and TRBJ2-7; TRBD1 might be the D (6 bases). CDR1 KGHSH and CDR2 LQKENI come from the germline V gene. The CDR3 is 13 amino acids. Between the trimmed V and J ends, which lost 5 bases and 2 bases, there was a span of 10 bases. CDR3 in amino acids: CASSDGTPYEQYF. The CDR3 DNA sequence: TGTGCCAGCTCAGACGGGACACCCTACGAGCAGTACTTC.

The chain uses TRBV9 and TRBJ1-1, with D unresolved. CDR1 is SGDLS and CDR2 is YYNGEE in the germline V gene. The CDR3 runs to 15 residues. Trimming cost V 0 bases and J 1 base, with 10 bases left between them. The CDR3 sequence: CASSVGVTANTEAFF. Here the CDR3 DNA reads TGTGCCAGCAGCGTAGGCGTCACTGCGAACACTGAAGCTTTCTTT.

The CDR3 DNA reads TGTGCCAGTAGTCGCGGAGGGACTAGCGGGGATACCTACGAGCAGTACTTC. Its protein is CASSRGGTSGDTYEQYF. The J gene is TRBJ2-7, the V gene TRBV19, with 13 nucleotides matching TRBD2. CDR1 and CDR2 (germline): LNHDA, SQIVND (reference sequence). This CDR3 region has 17 residues. Losses at the gene ends were 5 bases for V and 2 bases for J; bases not matched to a gene: 9.

The V and J genes are TRBV7-3 and TRBJ2-3; D is ambiguous. The CDR3 totals 15 residues. The V end lost 1 base, the J end lost 6 bases, and 14 bases lay between the germline ends. Germline CDR1 and CDR2: SGHTA and FQGTGA. The chain's CDR3 is CASSLNGLRSDTQYF. The CDR3 coding sequence is TGTGCCAGCAGCTTAAATGGCCTAAGAAGTGATACGCAGTATTTT.

The rearrangement links TRBV5-1 to TRBJ2-7, with 13 bases aligning to TRBD2. In germline, CDR1 is SGHRS, CDR2 YFSETQ. Trimming at V came to 3 bases and at J to 0 bases, leaving 6 bases not matched to a gene. The CDR3 is 17 amino acids. CDR3 sequence reads: CASSSGLAGPSSYEQYF. The CDR3 nucleotides are TGCGCCAGCAGCTCGGGACTAGCGGGGCCCTCCTCCTACGAGCAGTACTTC.